The 21 T cell receptor beta chains in this list originate from one sample, sequenced in a study of blood T cells in healthy people across ages. A J-beta primer mix and a sample-barcoded 5' primer were used in a second PCR of roughly 6 to 12 cycles. TCRdb re-called the 5' RACE reads through MiXCR, storing one row per CDR3 protein. Of fewer than 2,000,000 distinct CDR3 sequences listed, approximately 39% were seen once; the top ten hold 23%. The sample was blood. The source is a human donor in good health.

The chain is built from TRBV28 and TRBJ1-6; D is uncertain. The ends were cut back, 6 bases at V and 9 bases at J, with 15 bases in the middle. Germline V lookup: CDR1 MDHEN, CDR2 SYDVKM. The length of the CDR3 is 14 residues. The chain's CDR3 is CASSPPRNPSPLHF. CDR3 DNA: TGTGCCAGCAGCCCCCCCCGAAACCCTTCACCCCTCCACTTT.

This chain joins TRBV20-1 and TRBJ1-6; D ambiguous. The CDR3 totals 13 residues. The ends were cut back, 3 bases at V and 7 bases at J, with 10 bases in the middle. Germline values: CDR1 DFQATT, CDR2 SNEGSKA (reference sequence). The CDR3 nucleotides are TGCAGTGCTAGCCTGTCAATAAATTCACCCCTCCACTTT. Residues: CSASLSINSPLHF.

The chain joins TRBV24-1 to TRBJ2-1, with D possibly being TRBD1 or TRBD2 (5 bases each). This CDR3 comprises 14 residues. From germline, CDR1 is KGHDR and CDR2 SFDVKD. Trimming removed 4 bases at V and 9 bases at J, with 15 bases between. The CDR3 bases are TGTGCCACCAGTGACCCCGGGGCCAGCGTTGAGCAGTTCTTC. Protein sequence: CATSDPGASVEQFF.

This clonotype was recorded at least ten times. The V call is TRBV29-1, the J call TRBJ2-7, with 7 bases identical to TRBD1. The J segment lost 0 bases and the V segment lost 0 bases, leaving 5 bases of the junction unmatched. This CDR3 contains 15 residues. Germline V gene data show CDR1 as SQVTM and CDR2 as ANQGSEA. In nucleotides, the CDR3 is TGCAGCGTTGAAGATCGCCGGACAGGCTCCTACGAGCAGTACTTC. Protein: CSVEDRRTGSYEQYF.

This chain uses TRBV4-3 with TRBJ2-3; the match to TRBD2 covers 10 bases. Germline CDR1 reads LGHNA; CDR2 reads YSLEER. The CDR3 covers 19 residues. Germline trimming cut 0 bases from V and 3 bases from J; bases unmatched to any gene: 12. The CDR3 DNA reads as TGCGCCAGCAGCCAAGAACCCCCGGGAGCGGGGGGGCGAACAGATACGCAGTATTTT. Its translation is CASSQEPPGAGGRTDTQYF.

Written as DNA, the CDR3 is TGTGCCAGCAGCTTGGGGATCAGCCAGGACACAGATACGCAGTATTTT. Its translation: CASSLGISQDTDTQYF. The chain has TRBV5-5 and TRBJ2-3, with unresolved D. The CDR3 extends over 16 amino acids. The ends were cut back, 0 bases at V and 2 bases at J, with 13 bases in the middle. Germline V gene lookup returns CDR1 SGHKS and CDR2 YYEKEE (reference sequence). Supplemented by reference TRBV5-5 and TRBJ2-3, the full variable domain reads DAGVTQSPTHLIKTRGQQVTLRCSPISGHKSVSWYQQVLGQGPQFIFQYYEKEERGRGNFPDRFSARQFPNYSSELNVNALLLGDSALYLCASSLGISQDTDTQYFGPGTRLTVL.

This clonotype was seen repeatedly, ten times or more. The chain combines TRBV9 with TRBJ1-5; D unclear. CDR1 is SGDLS and CDR2 is YYNGEE in the germline V gene. Trimming took off 3 bases at V and 0 bases at J, with 4 bases between the two ends. The CDR3 runs 13 residues. CDR3 nucleotides: TGTGCCAGCAGCGGGGATAGCAATCAGCCCCAGCATTTT. Its translation is CASSGDSNQPQHF. Using reference TRBV9 and TRBJ1-5 for the parts outside the CDR3, the full variable domain is DSGVTQTPKHLITATGQRVTLRCSPRSGDLSVYWYQQSLDQGLQFLIQYYNGEERAKGNILERFSAQQFPDLHSELNLSSLELGDSALYFCASSGDSNQPQHFGDGTRLSIL.

This clonotype was seen only once. CDR3 bases: TGCGCCAGCAGCTTGGCGGCTAATCCAGATACGCAGTATTTT. Translating it yields CASSLAANPDTQYF. The chain joins TRBV5-1 to TRBJ2-3; no reliable D call. The germline CDR1 and CDR2 sequences are SGHRS and YFSETQ. The CDR3 contains 14 residues. Trimming took 0 bases from V and 4 from J, leaving 9 bases between them.

J is TRBJ2-1 and V is TRBV7-9, with D possibly being TRBD2 (5 bases). The CDR3 consists of 15 residues. Germline lookup yields CDR1 SEHNR and CDR2 FQNEAQ (reference sequence). Deletions cut 5 bases from V and 5 bases from J, with 16 bases between. The CDR3 spells CASSPPGNRNNEQFF. Written as DNA, the CDR3 is TGTGCCAGCAGCCCCCCGGGGAACCGGAACAATGAGCAGTTCTTC.

This clonotype was found a few times. It is unclear where the CDR3 begins or ends on the DNA, so no DNA is shown, and the CDR3 is as TCRdb lists it. The chain couples TRBV27 to TRBJ1-2; the table names TRBD1, a call not compared with the DNA. The length of the CDR3 is 23 amino acids, counting both ends. The germline V gene has CDR1 MNHEY and CDR2 SMNVEV (reference sequence). The CDR3 region is CASSFRDPYGYTFGSGTSYGYTF.

This chain connects TRBV7-9 to TRBJ2-3, with 10 positions matching TRBD2. CDR3 length: 16 residues. Per the germline V gene, CDR1 is SEHNR and CDR2 is FQNEAQ (reference sequence). Unmatched junction bases numbered 7, after V lost 5 bases and J lost 2 bases. The DNA for the CDR3 is TGTGCCAGCAGCACTGTAGCGGGGGGTGTCACAGATACGCAGTATTTT. Residues: CASSTVAGGVTDTQYF.

The chain employs TRBV27 and TRBJ1-2; no clear D. In germline, CDR1 is MNHEY, CDR2 SMNVEV (reference sequence). The CDR3 loop spans 13 amino acids. The germline V and J ends were trimmed by 2 bases and 8 bases, with 12 bases remaining between them. CDR3 in amino acids: CASSLRGLEGYTF. In DNA, the CDR3 is TGTGCCAGCAGTTTACGGGGTCTGGAAGGCTACACCTTC.

V gene TRBV20-1 combines with J gene TRBJ1-1; no firm D call. V lost 3 bases and J 1 base, leaving 9 bases between the germline ends. Germline-derived CDR1 and CDR2 are DFQATT and SNEGSKA (reference sequence). The CDR3 runs 13 residues. The CDR3 reads CSASRQENTEAFF. The CDR3 region has the DNA TGCAGTGCTAGTCGCCAGGAGAACACTGAAGCTTTCTTT.

This chain connects TRBV28 to TRBJ1-1, with a weak D call TRBD1 (6 bases). The germline CDR1 and CDR2 sequences are MDHEN and SYDVKM. Trimming removed 4 bases at V and 10 bases at J, with 22 bases between. This CDR3 contains 15 residues. CDR3 coding DNA: TGTGCCAGCAGTTCCGTCGGTACAGGGTCCCGTCGAGCTTTCTTT. Its translation is CASSSVGTGSRRAFF. Filled out from reference TRBV28 and TRBJ1-1, the complete variable domain reads DVKVTQSSRYLVKRTGEKVFLECVQDMDHENMFWYRQDPGLGLRLIYFSYDVKMKEKGDIPEGYSVSREKKERFSLILESASTNQTSMYLCASSSVGTGSRRAFFGQGTRLTVV.

This clonotype has at least ten counts. This chain joins TRBV7-2 and TRBJ2-3; D is unresolved. Trimming took off 4 bases at V and 0 bases at J, with 8 bases between the two ends. Germline V lookup: CDR1 SGHTA, CDR2 FQGNSA. The CDR3 runs 14 residues. The CDR3 DNA reads TGTGCCAGCAGCTCGCCGACTAGCACAGATACGCAGTATTTT. It specifies CASSSPTSTDTQYF.

The CDR3 region has the DNA TGTGCCAGCTCACCCAGCGGGGGTTCTCTATATGAGCAGTTCTTC. As protein: CASSPSGGSLYEQFF. The chain is built from TRBV18 and TRBJ2-1; 8 nucleotides match TRBD2. The V gene end was trimmed by 3 bases and the J gene end by 8 bases; junction bases not matched to a gene: 9. The V gene's germline CDR1 is KGHSH and CDR2 LQKENI. This CDR3 has 15 amino acids.

The CDR3 bases are TGTGCCAGCAGTGAAGAAGGACAGGACATGAACACTGAAGCTTTCTTT. This translates into CASSEEGQDMNTEAFF. The rearrangement links TRBV2 to TRBJ1-1; 7 bases are shared with TRBD1. This CDR3 is built from 16 residues. The germline CDR1 and CDR2 sequences are SNHLY and FYNNEI. Germline trimming cut 1 base from V and 0 bases from J; bases unmatched to any gene: 5.

The rearrangement uses TRBV12-3 or TRBV12-4 and TRBJ2-1; D gene ambiguous. V was trimmed by 2 bases and J by 6 bases, leaving 8 bases between them. The CDR3 consists of 13 residues. In DNA, the CDR3 is TGTGCCAGCAGTTTAAGCCCGGCCAATGAGCAGTTCTTC. Amino acids: CASSLSPANEQFF.

Only one count was recorded for this clonotype. The chain is built from TRBV12-3 or TRBV12-4 and TRBJ1-1; D perhaps matches TRBD1 (6 bases). Between the trimmed V and J ends, which lost 3 bases and 4 bases, there was a span of 21 bases. This CDR3 region has 17 residues. The CDR3 sequence: CASSFRRGAGRSTEAFF. CDR3 sequence (DNA): TGTGCCAGCAGTTTCCGGAGGGGGGCCGGTAGGAGCACTGAAGCTTTCTTT.

With regard to this clonotype: A much more abundant neighbour one base away suggests this may be a read error. The chain is built from TRBV12-3 or TRBV12-4 and TRBJ1-2; the match to TRBD1 covers 7 bases. CDR3 length: 15 amino acids. Trimming removed 8 bases from V and 3 bases from J; junction bases left unmatched: 12. DNA of the CDR3: TGTGCCAGCCGAACGACAGGGATTACTGACTATGGCTACACCTTC. As protein: CASRTTGITDYGYTF.

The table lists this clonotype with a few counts. The V gene is TRBV7-2, the J gene TRBJ1-1, with TRBD1 as a possible D gene (5 bases). This CDR3 spans 15 amino acids. V was clipped by 5 bases and J by 4 bases, with 17 bases between them. Germline loops: CDR1 SGHTA, CDR2 FQGNSA. CDR3 coding DNA: TGTGCCAGCAGCCCCCGGGGGGGTGAGGGCACTGAAGCTTTCTTT. It codes for CASSPRGGEGTEAFF.